This T cell receptor beta chain was documented in a study of shared clonotypes between healthy human individuals. TCRdb keeps only in-frame clones here, not all; method: immunoSEQ multiplex PCR. The data show 1.6 million or so clones, around 98.5% seen once. V was clipped by 0 bases and J by 3 bases; unmatched bases: 11. The CDR3 runs 17 residues. Germline-derived CDR1 and CDR2 are SGHAT and FQNNGV. This chain connects TRBV11-2 to TRBJ2-7; 7 bases map to TRBD2. Material: naive CD4+ T cells sorted from blood. Subset indicated: CD45RA+ positively selected. The TCR was taken from a man aged 25-45 years in good health. The CDR3 loop reads CASSLDGPAGIIYEQYF. The CDR3 DNA follows: TGTGCCAGCAGCTTAGATGGACCAGCGGGAATTATCTACGAGCAGTACTTC.